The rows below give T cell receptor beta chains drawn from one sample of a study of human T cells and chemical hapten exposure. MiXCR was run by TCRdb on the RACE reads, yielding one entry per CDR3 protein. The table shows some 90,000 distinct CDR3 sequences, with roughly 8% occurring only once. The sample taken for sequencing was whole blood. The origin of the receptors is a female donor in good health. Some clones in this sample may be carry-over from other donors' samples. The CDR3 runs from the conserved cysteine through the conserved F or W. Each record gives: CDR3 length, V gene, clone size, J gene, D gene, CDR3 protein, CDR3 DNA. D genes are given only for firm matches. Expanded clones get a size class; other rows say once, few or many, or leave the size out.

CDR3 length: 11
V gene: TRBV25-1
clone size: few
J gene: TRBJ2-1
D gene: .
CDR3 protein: CASSFSDEQFF
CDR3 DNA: TGTGCCAGCAGCTTTAGCGATGAGCAGTTCTTC

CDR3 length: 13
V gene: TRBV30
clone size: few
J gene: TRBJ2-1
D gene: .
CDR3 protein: CAWRFQGRVEQFF
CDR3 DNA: TGTGCCTGGAGGTTCCAGGGGAGGGTCGAGCAGTTCTTC

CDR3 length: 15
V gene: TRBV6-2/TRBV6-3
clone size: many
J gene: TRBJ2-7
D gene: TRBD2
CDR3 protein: CASASPGLATYEQYF
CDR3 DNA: TGTGCCAGCGCGAGTCCGGGACTAGCGACCTACGAGCAGTACTTC

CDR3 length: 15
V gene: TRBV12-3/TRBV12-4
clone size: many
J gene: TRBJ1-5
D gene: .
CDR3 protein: CASSFGPIAGQPQHF
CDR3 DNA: TGTGCCAGCAGTTTCGGACCGATCGCCGGCCAGCCCCAGCATTTT

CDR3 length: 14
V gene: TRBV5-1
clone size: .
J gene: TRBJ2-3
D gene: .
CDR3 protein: CASSSGVGTDTQYF
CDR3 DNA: TGCGCCAGCAGCTCAGGGGTGGGCACAGATACGCAGTATTTT

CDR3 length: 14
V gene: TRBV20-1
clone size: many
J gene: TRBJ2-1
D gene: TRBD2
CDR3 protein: CSARVRLAGNEQFF
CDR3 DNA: TGCAGTGCTAGAGTCCGGCTAGCGGGAAATGAGCAGTTCTTC

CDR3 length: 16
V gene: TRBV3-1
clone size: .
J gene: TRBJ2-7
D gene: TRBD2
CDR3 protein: CASSRRLAELPYEQYF
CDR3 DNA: TGTGCCAGCAGCCGACGACTAGCGGAACTTCCCTACGAGCAGTACTTC

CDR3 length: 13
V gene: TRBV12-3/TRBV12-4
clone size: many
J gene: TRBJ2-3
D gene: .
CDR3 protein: CASSLNPTDTQYF
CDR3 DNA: TGTGCCAGCAGTCTTAACCCCACAGATACGCAGTATTTT

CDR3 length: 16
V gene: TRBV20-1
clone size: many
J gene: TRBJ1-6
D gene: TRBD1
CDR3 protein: CSARDIQGEGSSPLHF
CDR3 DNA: TGCAGTGCTAGAGATATACAGGGGGAAGGGAGTTCACCCCTCCACTTT

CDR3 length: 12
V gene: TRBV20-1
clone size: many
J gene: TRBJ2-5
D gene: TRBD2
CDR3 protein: CSRDGRGETQYF
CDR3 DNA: TGCAGTAGGGACGGGAGGGGAGAGACCCAGTACTTC

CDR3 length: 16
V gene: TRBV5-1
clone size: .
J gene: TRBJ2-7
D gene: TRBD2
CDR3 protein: CASRPGTSGLSYEQYF
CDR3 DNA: TGCGCCAGCAGGCCCGGGACTAGCGGGTTATCCTACGAGCAGTACTTC

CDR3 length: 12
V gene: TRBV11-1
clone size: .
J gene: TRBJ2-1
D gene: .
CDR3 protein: CASSFAAGEQFF
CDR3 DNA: TGTGCCAGCAGCTTTGCGGCGGGAGAGCAGTTCTTC

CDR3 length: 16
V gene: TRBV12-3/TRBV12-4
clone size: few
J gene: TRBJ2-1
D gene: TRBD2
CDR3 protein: CASSPISGSSYNEQFF
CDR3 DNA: TGTGCCAGCAGCCCCATAAGCGGGAGCTCCTACAATGAGCAGTTCTTC

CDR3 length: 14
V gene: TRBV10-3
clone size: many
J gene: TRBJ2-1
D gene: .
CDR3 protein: CAISDSGTYNEQFF
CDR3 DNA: TGTGCCATCAGTGACAGCGGTACCTACAATGAGCAGTTCTTC

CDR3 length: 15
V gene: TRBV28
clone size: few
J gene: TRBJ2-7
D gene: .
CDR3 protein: CASSPGSHSSYEQYF
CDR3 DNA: TGTGCCAGCAGTCCAGGGTCACATTCCTCCTACGAGCAGTACTTC

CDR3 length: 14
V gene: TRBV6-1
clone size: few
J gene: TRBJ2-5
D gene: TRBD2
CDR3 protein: CAITTSGNFETQYF
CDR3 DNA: TGTGCCATCACGACTAGCGGGAATTTCGAGACCCAGTACTTC

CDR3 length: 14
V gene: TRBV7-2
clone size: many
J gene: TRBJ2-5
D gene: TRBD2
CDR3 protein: CASSFGGRQETQYF
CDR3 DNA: TGTGCCAGCAGCTTCGGCGGGAGGCAGGAGACCCAGTACTTC

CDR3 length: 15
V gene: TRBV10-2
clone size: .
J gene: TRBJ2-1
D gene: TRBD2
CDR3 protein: CDSSLIAGIYNEQFF
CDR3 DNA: TGCGACAGCAGTCTAATAGCGGGAATCTACAATGAGCAGTTCTTC

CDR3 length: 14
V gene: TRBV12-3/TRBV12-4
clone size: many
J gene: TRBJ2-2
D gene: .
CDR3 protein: CASRGTRATGELFF
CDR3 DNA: TGTGCCAGCAGGGGGACCCGGGCCACCGGGGAGCTGTTTTTT

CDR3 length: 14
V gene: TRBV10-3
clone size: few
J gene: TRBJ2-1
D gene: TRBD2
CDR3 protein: CAISGVLGRNEQFF
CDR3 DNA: TGTGCCATCAGTGGGGTTCTCGGGAGGAATGAGCAGTTCTTC

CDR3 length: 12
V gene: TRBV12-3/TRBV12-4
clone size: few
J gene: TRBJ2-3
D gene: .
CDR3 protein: CASSREWNTQYF
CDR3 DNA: TGTGCCAGCAGCCGCGAGTGGAATACGCAGTATTTT

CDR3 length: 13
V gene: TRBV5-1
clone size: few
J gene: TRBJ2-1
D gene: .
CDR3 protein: CASSFQDNNEQFF
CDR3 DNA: TGCGCCAGCAGCTTTCAGGATAACAATGAGCAGTTCTTC

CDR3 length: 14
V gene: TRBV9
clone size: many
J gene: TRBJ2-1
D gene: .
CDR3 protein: CASSPSLGDNEQFF
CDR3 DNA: TGTGCCAGCAGCCCTTCACTAGGGGACAATGAGCAGTTCTTC

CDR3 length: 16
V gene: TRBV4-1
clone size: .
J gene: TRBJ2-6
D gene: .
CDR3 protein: CASSQVQYSGANVLTF
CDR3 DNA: TGCGCCAGCAGCCAAGTGCAGTACTCTGGGGCCAACGTCCTGACTTTC

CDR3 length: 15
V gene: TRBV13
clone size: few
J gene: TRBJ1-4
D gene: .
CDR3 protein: CASSSLPGGNEKLFF
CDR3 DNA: TGTGCCAGCAGCTCCCTTCCTGGGGGCAATGAAAAACTGTTTTTT

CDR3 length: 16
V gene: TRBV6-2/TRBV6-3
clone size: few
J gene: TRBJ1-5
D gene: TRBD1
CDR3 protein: CASSYDGQGLVQPQHF
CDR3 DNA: TGTGCCAGCAGTTACGACGGACAGGGCCTCGTTCAGCCCCAGCATTTT

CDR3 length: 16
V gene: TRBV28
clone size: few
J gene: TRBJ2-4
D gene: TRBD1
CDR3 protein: CASSQTGAVAKNIQYF
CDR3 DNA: TGTGCCAGCAGTCAGACAGGGGCTGTGGCCAAAAACATTCAGTACTTC

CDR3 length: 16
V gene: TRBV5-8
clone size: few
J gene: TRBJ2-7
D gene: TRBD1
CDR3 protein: CASSQYRDRGTYEQYF
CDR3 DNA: TGTGCCAGCAGCCAATACCGGGACAGAGGTACCTACGAGCAGTACTTC